This T cell receptor beta chain was documented in a study of molecular identifiers for immune sequencing clone quantification. CDR1 is SNHLY, CDR2 FYNNEI, per germline. V was shortened by 2 bases and J by 4 bases, with 14 bases between the two germline ends. The CDR3 extends over 15 amino acids. TCRdb called the PCR reads again in MiXCR, with one record for every CDR3 protein. There are under 65,000 distinct CDR3 sequences in the sample; less than 25% occur only once, and 1.5% to 2% lies in the top ten. This clonotype was seen repeatedly, ten times or more. Its cognate antigen is unknown. Study observations and caveats: Effector cells kept over 98% of their molecules in clones above 20 RNA copies, while naive cells kept under 1% there.

This clonotype originated in a human donor in good health. Some libraries in this study had Jurkat cell RNA spiked in. Sequencing was done on a sample of naive CD8+ T cells from blood, with Jurkat cell RNA spiked in. Noted subset: FACS-sorted CD8+CD4-CCR7+CD45RA+ naive T cells. The rearrangement joins TRBV2 to TRBJ1-1; D is perhaps TRBD1 (6 bases). The CDR3 is CASSESPGAVTEAFF. As DNA, the CDR3 is TGTGCCAGCAGTGAATCGCCAGGGGCTGTCACTGAAGCTTTCTTT.